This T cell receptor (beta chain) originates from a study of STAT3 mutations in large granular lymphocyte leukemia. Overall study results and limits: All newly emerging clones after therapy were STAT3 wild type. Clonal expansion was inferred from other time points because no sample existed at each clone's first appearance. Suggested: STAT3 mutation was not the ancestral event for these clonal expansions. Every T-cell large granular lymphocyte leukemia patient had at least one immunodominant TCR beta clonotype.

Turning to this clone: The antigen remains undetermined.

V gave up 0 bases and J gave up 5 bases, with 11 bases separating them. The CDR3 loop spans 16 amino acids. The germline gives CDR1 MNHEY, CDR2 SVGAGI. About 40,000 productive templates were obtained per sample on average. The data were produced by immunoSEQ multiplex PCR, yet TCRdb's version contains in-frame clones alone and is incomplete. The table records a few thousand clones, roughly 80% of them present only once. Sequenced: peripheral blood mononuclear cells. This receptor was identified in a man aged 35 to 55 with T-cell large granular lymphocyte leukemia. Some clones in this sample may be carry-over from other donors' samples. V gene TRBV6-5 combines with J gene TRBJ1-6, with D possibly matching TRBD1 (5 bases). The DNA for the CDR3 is TGTGCCAGCAGTTACTCGACGACAGCTAATAATTCACCCCTCCACTTT. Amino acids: CASSYSTTANNSPLHF.